This T cell receptor beta chain was documented in a study of T cells in Graves' hyperthyroidism and ophthalmopathy. Study conclusions and caveats: The model's output predicted ophthalmopathy at a median of 6.5 months prior to onset. Ophthalmopathy was distinguished from stable hyperthyroidism by 13 V-J signatures.

Exclusion of a patient resulted from uncontrolled infection, other autoimmune disease, pregnancy or lactation. This clonotype showed up many times. Its antigen is unknown. It was RNA transcripts that yielded the amplified TCR beta CDR3 regions. The primer set for the first-round RT-PCR of the TCR CDR3 was HTBI. TCRdb independently ran MiXCR on the multiplex PCR reads; one entry per CDR3 protein. Of approximately 600,000 distinct CDR3 sequences in the sample, around 15% were seen once. This CDR3 comprises 14 residues. CDR1 MNHEY and CDR2 SVGAGI come from the germline V gene. V shed 0 bases, J shed 5 bases, and the junction held 3 bases outside the gene matches.

This chain uses TRBV6-5 with TRBJ2-5; 7 nucleotides line up with TRBD2. Sequencing was performed on blood. The sequence was obtained from a woman aged 25-40 years with Graves' hyperthyroidism. Here the CDR3 DNA reads TGTGCCAGCAGTTACTCGCGGGGGTGGGAGACCCAGTACTTC. This encodes CASSYSRGWETQYF.